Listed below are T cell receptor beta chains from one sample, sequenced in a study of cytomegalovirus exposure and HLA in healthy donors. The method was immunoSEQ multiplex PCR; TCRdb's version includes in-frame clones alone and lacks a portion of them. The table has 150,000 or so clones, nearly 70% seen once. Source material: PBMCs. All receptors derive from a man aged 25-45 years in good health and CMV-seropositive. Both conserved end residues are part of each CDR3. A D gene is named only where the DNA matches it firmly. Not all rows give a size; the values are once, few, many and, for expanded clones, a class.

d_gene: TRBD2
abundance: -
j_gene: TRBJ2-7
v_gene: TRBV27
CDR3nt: TGTGCCAGCAGTTCTACTAGCGGGAGTTACGAGCAGTACTTC
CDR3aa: CASSSTSGSYEQYF

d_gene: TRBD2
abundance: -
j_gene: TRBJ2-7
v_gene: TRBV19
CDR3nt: TGTGCCAGTAGTATAGTGGCTAGCGGGAGCTACGAGCAGTACTTC
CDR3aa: CASSIVASGSYEQYF

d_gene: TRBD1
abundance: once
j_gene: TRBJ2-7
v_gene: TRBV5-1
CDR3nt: TGCGCCAGCACCTTATCCGGGACAGGCCTAGACTACGAGCAGTACTTC
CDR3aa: CASTLSGTGLDYEQYF

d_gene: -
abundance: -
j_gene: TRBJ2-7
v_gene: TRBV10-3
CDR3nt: TGTGCCATCAGTGAGATTTTACAGATGACCTACGAGCAGTACTTC
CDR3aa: CAISEILQMTYEQYF

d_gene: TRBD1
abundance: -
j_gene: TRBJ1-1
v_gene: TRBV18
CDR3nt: TGTGCCAGCTCACCACCGAGCAGGGGGGACACTGAAGCTTTCTTT
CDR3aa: CASSPPSRGDTEAFF

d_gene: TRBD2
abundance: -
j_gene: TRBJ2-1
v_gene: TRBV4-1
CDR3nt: TGCGCCAGCAGCCAAGATACATATTCGGGACTAGCCCAATACAATGAGCAGTTCTTC
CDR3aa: CASSQDTYSGLAQYNEQFF

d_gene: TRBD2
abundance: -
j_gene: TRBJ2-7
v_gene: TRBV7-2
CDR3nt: TGTGCCAGCAACGCGTGGGGACTAGCGGGAGTTGGGGAGCAGTACTTC
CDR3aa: CASNAWGLAGVGEQYF

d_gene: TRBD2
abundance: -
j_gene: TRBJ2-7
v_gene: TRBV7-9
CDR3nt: TGTTCCAGCAGCCCCCTTCCGACTAGCGACCTCTACGAGCAGTACTTC
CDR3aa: CSSSPLPTSDLYEQYF

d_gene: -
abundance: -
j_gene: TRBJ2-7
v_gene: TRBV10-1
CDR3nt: TGCGCCAGCAGTAGCCAAGCCACCTACGAGCAGTACTTC
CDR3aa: CASSSQATYEQYF

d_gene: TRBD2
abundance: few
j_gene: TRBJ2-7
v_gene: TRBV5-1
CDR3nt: TGCGCCAGCAGTCCAATAGCGGGACACGAGCAGTACTTC
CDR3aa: CASSPIAGHEQYF

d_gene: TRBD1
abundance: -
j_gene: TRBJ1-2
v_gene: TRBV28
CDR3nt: TGTGCCAGCAGTTCAACCGGGACAGGGGGCGGCTACACCTTC
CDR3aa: CASSSTGTGGGYTF

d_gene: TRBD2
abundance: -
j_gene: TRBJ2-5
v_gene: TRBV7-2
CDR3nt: TGTGCCAGCAGCCCCCAGCGGGAGTTTCGGGAGACCCAGTACTTC
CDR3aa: CASSPQREFRETQYF

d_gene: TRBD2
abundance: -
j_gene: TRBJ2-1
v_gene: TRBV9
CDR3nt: TGTGCCAGCAGCGCGCTCGGACTAGCGGGAGTGAACAATGAGCAGTTCTTC
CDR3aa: CASSALGLAGVNNEQFF

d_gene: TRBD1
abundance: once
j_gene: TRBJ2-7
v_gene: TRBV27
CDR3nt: TGTGCCAGCAGGCCGGGACAGGGGACTCCCTACGAGCAGTACTTC
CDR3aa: CASRPGQGTPYEQYF

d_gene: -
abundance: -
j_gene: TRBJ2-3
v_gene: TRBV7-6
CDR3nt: TGTGCCAGCAGCTTAGCAACGGGGTCCACAGATACGCAGTATTTT
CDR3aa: CASSLATGSTDTQYF

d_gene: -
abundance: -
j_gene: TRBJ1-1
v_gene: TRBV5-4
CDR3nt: TGTGCCAGCAGCGATAATAACCGGGGTAGCACTGAAGCTTTCTTT
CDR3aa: CASSDNNRGSTEAFF

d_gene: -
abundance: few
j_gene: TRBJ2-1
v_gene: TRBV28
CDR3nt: TGTGCCAGCAGATCATTGGAGAGGGCGTTCTTC
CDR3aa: CASRSLERAFF

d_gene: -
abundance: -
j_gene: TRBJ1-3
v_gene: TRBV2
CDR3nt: TGTGCCAGCAGTGAACGGGGGGCCTCTGGAAACACCATATATTTT
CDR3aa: CASSERGASGNTIYF

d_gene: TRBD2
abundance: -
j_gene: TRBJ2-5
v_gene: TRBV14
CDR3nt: TGTGCCAGCAGCCATCATTCGGCGGGAGGAAACCAAGAGACCCAGTACTTC
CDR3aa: CASSHHSAGGNQETQYF

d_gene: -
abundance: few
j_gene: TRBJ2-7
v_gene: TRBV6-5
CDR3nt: TGTGCCAGCCTTCCCGTTGAGGGAGGTTTAGGCGAGCAGTACTTC
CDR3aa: CASLPVEGGLGEQYF

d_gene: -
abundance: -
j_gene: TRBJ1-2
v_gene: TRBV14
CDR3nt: TGTGCCAGCAGCCACACTCCAGAGGGGGGGCCAAATGGCTACACCTTC
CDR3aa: CASSHTPEGGPNGYTF

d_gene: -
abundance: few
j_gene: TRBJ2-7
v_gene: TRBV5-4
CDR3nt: TGTGCCAGCAGCTTGGAGGTAGCCTCCTACGAGCAGTACTTC
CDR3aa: CASSLEVASYEQYF

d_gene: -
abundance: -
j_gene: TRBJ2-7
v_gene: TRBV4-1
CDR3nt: TGCGCCAGCAGCCCCACCGTATGGTCCCGGAGCTCCTACGAGCAGTACTTC
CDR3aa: CASSPTVWSRSSYEQYF

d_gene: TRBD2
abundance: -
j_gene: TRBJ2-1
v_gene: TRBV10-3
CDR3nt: TGTGCCATCAGCCCTCTAGCGGGAGGCACCCCCAGGTCCTACAATGAGCAGTTCTTC
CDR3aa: CAISPLAGGTPRSYNEQFF

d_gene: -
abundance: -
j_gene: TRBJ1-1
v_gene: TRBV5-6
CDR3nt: TGTGCCAGCAGCTTCGGTGCCCCTGAAGCTTTCTTT
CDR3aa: CASSFGAPEAFF

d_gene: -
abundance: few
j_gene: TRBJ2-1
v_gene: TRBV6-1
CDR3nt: TGTGCCAGCAGAGGAACGGGAGTAAGTAATGAGCAGTTCTTC
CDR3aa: CASRGTGVSNEQFF

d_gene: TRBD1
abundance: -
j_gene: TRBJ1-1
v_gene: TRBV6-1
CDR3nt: TGTGCCAGCAGGGACAGGGTTGCTGAAGCTTTCTTT
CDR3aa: CASRDRVAEAFF

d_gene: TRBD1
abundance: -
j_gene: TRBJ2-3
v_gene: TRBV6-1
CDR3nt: TGTGCCAGCAGTGAGAACAGGGGGTCAGATACGCAGTATTTT
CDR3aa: CASSENRGSDTQYF

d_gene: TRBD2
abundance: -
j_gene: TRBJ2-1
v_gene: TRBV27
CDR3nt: TGTGCCAGCAGGCCCCCGGGACTAGCCTACAATGAGCAGTTCTTC
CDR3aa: CASRPPGLAYNEQFF

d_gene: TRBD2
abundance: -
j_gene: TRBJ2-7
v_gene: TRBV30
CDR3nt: TGTGCCTGCCGATTAGCGGGAGATACCTACGAGCAGTACTTC
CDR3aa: CACRLAGDTYEQYF

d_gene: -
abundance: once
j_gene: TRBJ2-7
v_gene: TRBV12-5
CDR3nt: TGTGCTAGTGGTTTCTCCAGCGGGCGGTCCTACGAGCAGTACTTC
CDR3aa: CASGFSSGRSYEQYF

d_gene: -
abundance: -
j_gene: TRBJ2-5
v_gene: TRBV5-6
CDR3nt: TGTGCCAGCAGCTTGTATGAGACCCAGTACTTC
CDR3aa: CASSLYETQYF

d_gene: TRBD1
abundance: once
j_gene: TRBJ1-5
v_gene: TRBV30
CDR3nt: TGTGCCTGGAGCGTTGGGACAGGCAATCAGCCCCAGCATTTT
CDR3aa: CAWSVGTGNQPQHF

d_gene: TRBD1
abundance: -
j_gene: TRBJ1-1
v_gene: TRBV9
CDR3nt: TGTGCCAGCAGCGAGTACGAGACAGGGGCCACTGAAGCTTTCTTT
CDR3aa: CASSEYETGATEAFF

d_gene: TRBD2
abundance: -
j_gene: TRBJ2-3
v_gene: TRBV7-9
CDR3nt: TGTGCCAGCAGCTATAGCGGGAGGGTCGATACGCAGTATTTT
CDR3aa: CASSYSGRVDTQYF

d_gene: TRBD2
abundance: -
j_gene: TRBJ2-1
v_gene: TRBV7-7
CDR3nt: TGTGCCAGCAGCTCGGGACTAGCGGACTACAATGAGCAGTTCTTC
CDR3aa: CASSSGLADYNEQFF

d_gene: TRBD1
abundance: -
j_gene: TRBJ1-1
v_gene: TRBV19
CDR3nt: TGTGCCAGTAGTGTTTTTGGGACAGGTGAAGCTTTCTTT
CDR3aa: CASSVFGTGEAFF

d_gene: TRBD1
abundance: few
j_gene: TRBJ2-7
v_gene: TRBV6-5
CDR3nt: TGTGCCAGCAGGAGGGACAGGGGGCATCACGAGCAGTACTTC
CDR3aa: CASRRDRGHHEQYF

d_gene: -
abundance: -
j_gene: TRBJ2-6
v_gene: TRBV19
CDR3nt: TGTACCAGTAGTCTCCAGGGCTATGGGGCCAACGTCCTGACTTTC
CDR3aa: CTSSLQGYGANVLTF

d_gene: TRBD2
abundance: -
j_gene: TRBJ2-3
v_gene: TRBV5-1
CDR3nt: TGCGCCAGCAGCTACCCCTTCGCGGGGGGCACAGATACGCAGTATTTT
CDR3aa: CASSYPFAGGTDTQYF

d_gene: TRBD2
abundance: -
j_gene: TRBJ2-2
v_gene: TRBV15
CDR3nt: TGTGCCACCAGCCCTGACAAAGGTAGCGGGAGATTATGGACCGGGGAGCTGTTTTTT
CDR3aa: CATSPDKGSGRLWTGELFF